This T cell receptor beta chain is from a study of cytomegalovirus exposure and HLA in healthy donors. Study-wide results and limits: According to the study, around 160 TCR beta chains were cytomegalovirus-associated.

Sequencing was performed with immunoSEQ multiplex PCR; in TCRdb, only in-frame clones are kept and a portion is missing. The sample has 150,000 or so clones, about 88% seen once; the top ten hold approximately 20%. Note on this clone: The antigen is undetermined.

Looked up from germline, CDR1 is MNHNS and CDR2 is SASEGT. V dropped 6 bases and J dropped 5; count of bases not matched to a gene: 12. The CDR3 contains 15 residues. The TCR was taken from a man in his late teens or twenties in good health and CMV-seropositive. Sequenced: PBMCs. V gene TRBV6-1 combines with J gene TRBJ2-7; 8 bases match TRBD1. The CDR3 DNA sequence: TGTGCCAGCAGCCCGCGGACAGGGTACAGGAACGAGCAGTACTTC. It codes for CASSPRTGYRNEQYF.